Each of the 22 T cell receptor beta chains below was sequenced from the same sample in a study of CD8+ T cells in alopecia areata. Extraction and reverse transcription of RNA yielded cDNA as the sequencing template. Sequencing was performed with immunoSEQ multiplex PCR; in TCRdb, only in-frame clones are kept and a portion is missing. The sample comprises around 190,000 clones, 56% of which are singletons, and approximately 4.9% rests with the top ten. The sample taken for sequencing was CD8+ T cells sorted from blood. These receptors all stem from a human donor in good health.

The count of this clone is one. A much larger clone differs by one base, so this may be a read error. The chain is built from TRBV14 and TRBJ2-1; D gene ambiguous. V lost 4 bases, J lost 10 bases, and 8 bases lay in between. Germline V gene lookup returns CDR1 SGHDN and CDR2 FVKESK. This CDR3 has 11 amino acids. The CDR3 loop is CASSLGREQFF. The CDR3 DNA follows: TGTGCCAGCAGCCTAGGACGAGAGCAGTTCTTC.

J is TRBJ2-7 and V is TRBV27; D is unresolved. Trimming shortened V by 0 bases and J by 5 bases, and 8 bases separated the two germline ends. CDR1 and CDR2 from the germline V gene are MNHEY and SMNVEV (reference sequence). The CDR3 length is 13 residues. CDR3 DNA sequence: TGTGCCAGCAGTTTATCACAGTCCAACGAGCAGTACTTC. This translates into CASSLSQSNEQYF.

In this sample, this clone turned up once. The genes are TRBV11-2 and TRBJ2-5; either TRBD1 or TRBD2 may supply D (5 bases each). Germline V gene lookup returns CDR1 SGHAT and CDR2 FQNNGV. V was cut by 1 base and J by 1 base, with 10 bases left in between. The CDR3 spans 15 residues. The DNA of the CDR3 is TGTGCCAGCAGCTTAGGGGGACCCCCCCAAGAGACCCAGTACTTC. Translated: CASSLGGPPQETQYF.

This chain connects TRBV6-5 to TRBJ1-6; 9 nucleotides align to TRBD1. The CDR3 runs 16 residues. Germline V gene lookup returns CDR1 MNHEY and CDR2 SVGAGI. With V trimmed by 2 bases and J by 8 bases, 7 bases remained unmatched. CDR3 amino acids: CASSYLRTGEDSPLHF. CDR3 nucleotide sequence: TGTGCCAGCAGTTACCTACGGACAGGGGAGGATTCACCCCTCCACTTT.

This sequence joins TRBV5-1 and TRBJ2-1; D perhaps matches TRBD1 (6 bases). The ends were cut back, 5 bases at V and 8 bases at J, with 26 bases in the middle. The V gene's germline CDR1 is SGHRS and CDR2 YFSETQ. This CDR3 contains 17 residues. This CDR3 is CASSLDAGVIYNYEQFF. Written as DNA, the CDR3 is TGCGCCAGCAGTTTAGACGCAGGGGTTATATACAACTATGAGCAGTTCTTC. The complete variable domain, with remaining parts taken from reference TRBV5-1 and TRBJ2-1, reads KAGVTQTPRYLIKTRGQQVTLSCSPISGHRSVSWYQQTPGQGLQFLFEYFSETQRNKGNFPGRFSGRQFSNSRSEMNVSTLELGDSALYLCASSLDAGVIYNYEQFFGPGTRLTVL.

This clone was counted a few times. The chain recombines TRBV7-9 with TRBJ2-6; 8 nucleotides match TRBD1. Looked up from germline, CDR1 is SEHNR and CDR2 is FQNEAQ (reference sequence). The CDR3 sequence is 15 residues long. V was clipped by 5 bases and J by 4 bases; unmatched bases: 4. The CDR3, as DNA: TGTGCCAGCAGCCCGACAGGGGCGGGGGCCAACGTCCTGACTTTC. Protein: CASSPTGAGANVLTF.

This chain joins TRBV2 and TRBJ1-1; D is ambiguous. This CDR3 has 12 amino acids. The germline V gene encodes CDR1 SNHLY and CDR2 FYNNEI. Trimming left V 3 bases short and J 6 bases short, with 8 bases between. The CDR3 reads CASSDWAAEAFF. In nucleotides, the CDR3 is TGTGCCAGCAGTGACTGGGCTGCTGAAGCTTTCTTT.

This clone was found a few times. Here the CDR3 reads CASSLGGAGAYEQYF. The CDR3 bases are TGTGCCAGCAGCTTAGGCGGGGCAGGGGCCTACGAGCAGTACTTC. The J gene is TRBJ2-7, the V gene TRBV7-9; D could derive from TRBD1 or TRBD2 (6 bases each). CDR1 and CDR2 from the germline V gene are SEHNR and FQNEAQ (reference sequence). V shed 1 base and J shed 2 bases, with 12 bases lying between them. The CDR3 consists of 15 residues.

The V call is TRBV2, the J call TRBJ1-2, with D perhaps TRBD1 (6 bases). The CDR3 contains 14 residues. V dropped 3 bases and J dropped 6 bases, with 14 bases sitting between them. From germline, CDR1 is SNHLY and CDR2 FYNNEI. The CDR3 spells CASSDGGLLDGYTF. The CDR3 nucleotides are TGTGCCAGCAGTGACGGGGGGCTCCTTGATGGCTACACCTTC.

V and J are TRBV7-2 and TRBJ2-1; 10 bases fit TRBD2. This CDR3 spans 16 amino acids. Trimming took 4 bases from V and 3 from J; bases not matched to a gene: 6. The germline gives CDR1 SGHTA, CDR2 FQGNSA. The CDR3 DNA sequence: TGTGCCAGCAGCTCCCCCGGGACTAGCGTCTACAATGAGCAGTTCTTC. The encoded protein is CASSSPGTSVYNEQFF.

This clone was detected a few times. The J gene is TRBJ2-1, the V gene TRBV12-5, with a tentative D call TRBD1 (6 bases). Germline V gene data show CDR1 as LGHNT and CDR2 as FRNRAP. The length of the CDR3 is 11 residues. The V gene lost 5 bases and the J gene lost 10 bases, with 9 bases spanning the gap. The CDR3 DNA reads as TGTGCTAGTGGTCCGGACAGAGAGCAGTTCTTC. Translating gives CASGPDREQFF.

The gene calls are TRBV29-1 and TRBJ2-1, with a possible D match to TRBD1 (7 bases). The germline V gene has CDR1 SQVTM and CDR2 ANQGSEA. Trimming cost V 3 bases and J 4 bases, with 16 bases left between them. This CDR3 region has 15 residues. In nucleotides, the CDR3 is TGCAGCGTTGATAACCTTCAGGGGGGATACAATGAGCAGTTCTTC. Translating it yields CSVDNLQGGYNEQFF.

V is TRBV7-9 and J is TRBJ2-7; D remains ambiguous. Germline CDR1 reads SEHNR; CDR2 reads FQNEAQ (reference sequence). This CDR3 region has 13 residues. Deletions cut 8 bases from V and 4 bases from J, with 15 bases between. This CDR3 reads CASHSGQIYEQYF. The CDR3 DNA reads as TGTGCCAGCCATAGTGGGCAGATTTACGAGCAGTACTTC.

The gene calls are TRBV29-1 and TRBJ2-7; D possibly corresponds to TRBD1 (6 bases). The CDR3 runs to 12 residues. The ends were cut back, 3 bases at V and 7 bases at J, with 13 bases in the middle. Germline V gene data show CDR1 as SQVTM and CDR2 as ANQGSEA. The CDR3 region has the DNA TGCAGCGTTGACTTGGGGGCGAGGGAGCAGTACTTC. Translating it yields CSVDLGAREQYF.

The rearrangement links TRBV13 to TRBJ2-3; D gene ambiguous. Germline values: CDR1 PRHDT, CDR2 FYEKMQ (reference sequence). V dropped 6 bases and J dropped 3 bases, with 10 bases sitting between them. This CDR3 comprises 13 residues. CDR3 sequence: CASSSPITDTQYF. In nucleotides, the CDR3 is TGTGCCAGCAGTTCCCCGATAACAGATACGCAGTATTTT. The whole variable domain, remainder taken from reference TRBV13 and TRBJ2-3, is AAGVIQSPRHLIKEKRETATLKCYPIPRHDTVYWYQQGPGQDPQFLISFYEKMQSDKGSIPDRFSAQQFSDYHSELNMSSLELGDSALYFCASSSPITDTQYFGPGTRLTVL.

This chain links TRBV9 with TRBJ2-5; D gene uncertain. The CDR3 covers 14 residues. From germline, CDR1 is SGDLS and CDR2 YYNGEE. Trimming shortened V by 1 base and J by 3 bases, and 10 bases separated the two germline ends. The CDR3 DNA reads as TGTGCCAGCAGCGTACCAGACGGAGAAGAGACCCAGTACTTC. As protein: CASSVPDGEETQYF.

This chain joins TRBV5-1 and TRBJ2-1; D gene uncertain. This CDR3 region has 14 residues. Germline V CDR1 and CDR2: SGHRS, YFSETQ. With 5 bases removed from V and 0 bases from J, the gap between germline ends came to 9 bases. CDR3 sequence: CASSHLSSYNEQFF. As DNA, the CDR3 is TGCGCCAGCAGTCACCTAAGCTCCTACAATGAGCAGTTCTTC.

This sequence joins TRBV28 and TRBJ2-7; TRBD1 matches 8 bases. After removal of 2 bases from V and 4 bases from J, the junction contained 10 bases not matched to a gene. Germline V gene data show CDR1 as MDHEN and CDR2 as SYDVKM. The CDR3 extends over 16 amino acids. This CDR3 is CASSLPGQGERYEQYF. The DNA for the CDR3 is TGTGCCAGCAGTTTACCCGGACAGGGAGAGCGGTACGAGCAGTACTTC. The full variable domain, its missing parts supplied by reference TRBV28 and TRBJ2-7, is DVKVTQSSRYLVKRTGEKVFLECVQDMDHENMFWYRQDPGLGLRLIYFSYDVKMKEKGDIPEGYSVSREKKERFSLILESASTNQTSMYLCASSLPGQGERYEQYFGPGTRLTVT.

This chain links TRBV5-6 with TRBJ2-7; tentative D call: TRBD2 (6 bases). The CDR3 consists of 14 residues. Germline V lookup: CDR1 SGHDT, CDR2 YYEEEE. V was cut by 4 bases and J by 7 bases, with 18 bases left in between. Here the CDR3 DNA reads TGTGCCAGCAGCCTTCGGACGGGGGTTGAGGAGCAGTACTTC. Protein product: CASSLRTGVEEQYF.

This clone occurred a few times. The genes are TRBV4-1 and TRBJ1-5; D perhaps matches TRBD1 (6 bases). CDR1 and CDR2 (germline): MGHRA, YSYEKL. Trimming removed 6 bases from V and 0 bases from J, with 15 bases in between. The CDR3 is 16 residues long. This CDR3 is CASRSGALNSNQPQHF. The CDR3 nucleotides are TGCGCCAGCAGATCAGGGGCACTCAATAGCAATCAGCCCCAGCATTTT.

The V and J genes are TRBV29-1 and TRBJ2-1; 8 bases line up with TRBD1. J lost 7 bases, V lost 5 bases, and 10 bases had no gene match. Germline V gene sequence: CDR1 SQVTM, CDR2 ANQGSEA. The CDR3 spans 14 residues. The CDR3 sequence is CSVQGAGGLNEQFF. The CDR3 DNA follows: TGCAGCGTTCAGGGGGCAGGGGGCCTAAATGAGCAGTTCTTC.

This clone has only one observation. The V gene is TRBV27, the J gene TRBJ1-2; no reliable D call. The CDR3 is 13 amino acids. The V gene lost 5 bases and the J gene lost 2 bases, with 9 bases spanning the gap. The V gene's germline CDR1 is MNHEY and CDR2 SMNVEV (reference sequence). The CDR3 is CASSPGSNYGYTF. The CDR3 DNA reads as TGTGCCAGCAGTCCCGGCAGCAACTATGGCTACACCTTC.